These 25 T cell receptor beta chains share one sample of origin, sequenced in a study of OX40 agonist ivuxolimab in advanced cancers. Here immunoSEQ multiplex PCR was the method, and the copy in TCRdb shows in-frame clones only, minus some. The profile shows approximately 60,000 clones, over 75% of them singletons. This specimen was CD4+ or CD8+ T cells sorted from blood, taken in a trial of the OX40 agonist ivuxolimab. All receptors derive from an adult with an advanced solid tumor such as melanoma, head and neck, liver or kidney cancer.

V and J are TRBV5-5 and TRBJ2-3; D might be TRBD1 or TRBD2, each matching 5 bases. The CDR3 spans 17 residues. Germline lookup yields CDR1 SGHKS and CDR2 YYEKEE (reference sequence). Trimming pared 4 bases from V and 0 bases from J, leaving 18 bases between. CDR3 bases: TGTGCCAGCAGCCCGGGGCCATCCGGATCTAGCACAGATACGCAGTATTTT. It yields the protein CASSPGPSGSSTDTQYF.

The V call is TRBV7-3, the J call TRBJ2-1; 7 positions match TRBD2. V lost 4 bases to trimming and J lost 8 bases; unmatched junction nucleotides: 11. The V gene's germline CDR1 is SGHTA and CDR2 FQGTGA. The CDR3 totals 15 residues. In DNA, the CDR3 is TGTGCCAGCAGCTCCTCCTTCGGGACTATTTATGAGCAGTTCTTC. As protein: CASSSSFGTIYEQFF. The full variable domain, in which reference TRBV7-3 and TRBJ2-1 provide the parts outside the CDR3, is GAGVSQTPSNKVTEKGKYVELRCDPISGHTALYWYRQSLGQGPEFLIYFQGTGAADDSGLPNDRFFAVRPEGSVSTLKIQRTERGDSAVYLCASSSSFGTIYEQFFGPGTRLTVL.

Here the CDR3 DNA reads TGTGCCAGCAGTTATACTAGCGGTAACAATGAGCAGTTCTTC. Translating it yields CASSYTSGNNEQFF. The gene calls are TRBV6-5 and TRBJ2-1; 8 bases align to TRBD2. In germline, CDR1 is MNHEY, CDR2 SVGAGI. This CDR3 is 14 amino acids long. Trimming cost V 3 bases and J 5 bases; bases outside gene matches: 3.

This clone was found once. The V gene is TRBV28, the J gene TRBJ1-3, with D perhaps TRBD1 (6 bases). This CDR3 contains 14 residues. V lost 10 bases and J lost 2, with 15 bases in between. From germline, CDR1 is MDHEN and CDR2 SYDVKM. The CDR3 here is CATRDTEPGNTIYF. CDR3 in DNA: TGTGCCACCCGGGACACGGAGCCTGGAAACACCATATATTTT.

The CDR3 coding sequence is TGCGCCAGCAGCTTTCTGGGGGTTGTAGGAGACACCGGGGAGCTGTTTTTT. Amino acids: CASSFLGVVGDTGELFF. This sequence joins TRBV5-1 and TRBJ2-2; D possibly uses TRBD1 or TRBD2 (5 bases each). The ends were cut back, 2 bases at V and 3 bases at J, with 17 bases in the middle. Looked up from germline, CDR1 is SGHRS and CDR2 is YFSETQ. The CDR3 consists of 17 residues.

This rearrangement joins TRBV2 to TRBJ1-5; tentative D call: TRBD1 (5 bases). CDR3 size: 13 residues. Germline CDR1 and CDR2: SNHLY and FYNNEI. V shed 6 bases and J shed 4 bases, with 10 bases lying between them. The CDR3 loop is CASRGGLNQPQHF. CDR3 DNA: TGTGCCAGCAGGGGGGGTCTGAATCAGCCCCAGCATTTT.

The chain links TRBV4-3 to TRBJ2-3; no definite D call. The length of the CDR3 is 16 residues. The germline V and J ends were trimmed by 0 bases and 4 bases, with 14 bases remaining between them. Germline CDR1 and CDR2: LGHNA and YSLEER. The CDR3 region has the DNA TGCGCCAGCAGCCAAGAGTTTGCTTCTCCGGCAGATACGCAGTATTTT. Encoded protein: CASSQEFASPADTQYF.

The gene calls are TRBV4-1 and TRBJ2-7; either TRBD1 or TRBD2 may fit D (5 bases each). The ends were cut back, 4 bases at V and 6 bases at J, with 25 bases in the middle. This CDR3 comprises 17 residues. CDR1 and CDR2 (germline): MGHRA, YSYEKL. The CDR3 DNA follows: TGCGCCAGCAGCCCAGTGGGGGTAGGGGCAAGGAGAGCCGAGCAGTACTTC. Its protein product is CASSPVGVGARRAEQYF.

The gene calls are TRBV5-1 and TRBJ1-1; possible D gene TRBD1, 6 bases. Trimming removed 4 bases at V and 5 bases at J, with 15 bases between. This CDR3 has 14 amino acids. CDR1 and CDR2 from the germline V gene are SGHRS and YFSETQ. The CDR3 spells CASSALQGGTEAFF. CDR3 bases: TGCGCCAGCAGCGCGTTACAGGGAGGGACTGAAGCTTTCTTT.

The chain carries TRBV4-3 and TRBJ2-5; no reliable D call. Trimming shortened V by 0 bases and J by 1 base, and 9 bases separated the two germline ends. Germline V gene sequence: CDR1 LGHNA, CDR2 YSLEER. There are 15 residues in the CDR3. The CDR3 region has the DNA TGCGCCAGCAGCCAAGATGCCCAGTCCCAAGAGACCCAGTACTTC. Translating gives CASSQDAQSQETQYF.

The V and J genes are TRBV5-1 and TRBJ2-7; maybe TRBD2 (6 bases). The CDR3 is 15 amino acids. Trimming took 2 bases from V and 2 from J, leaving 14 bases between them. The germline V gene has CDR1 SGHRS and CDR2 YFSETQ. CDR3 sequence reads: CASSLNAGPTYEQYF. CDR3 coding DNA: TGCGCCAGCAGCTTAAATGCGGGGCCCACCTACGAGCAGTACTTC. Using reference TRBV5-1 and TRBJ2-7 for the parts outside the CDR3, the full variable domain is KAGVTQTPRYLIKTRGQQVTLSCSPISGHRSVSWYQQTPGQGLQFLFEYFSETQRNKGNFPGRFSGRQFSNSRSEMNVSTLELGDSALYLCASSLNAGPTYEQYFGPGTRLTVT.

The chain's CDR3 is CASTNTGRLNEKLFF. Here the CDR3 DNA reads TGCGCCAGCACCAATACAGGGCGTTTAAATGAAAAACTGTTTTTT. This chain uses TRBV4-1 with TRBJ1-4, with a tentative D call TRBD1 (6 bases). Trimming removed 7 bases from V and 5 bases from J, with 17 bases in between. The CDR3 covers 15 residues. CDR1 and CDR2 from the germline V gene are MGHRA and YSYEKL.

This sequence joins TRBV11-3 and TRBJ2-1; D unresolved. The length of the CDR3 is 13 residues. The germline gives CDR1 SGHNT, CDR2 YENEEA. With 3 bases removed from V and 4 bases from J, the gap between germline ends came to 7 bases. The CDR3 bases are TGTGCCAGCAGCTTGGCCAGGTACAATGAGCAGTTCTTC. Translating gives CASSLARYNEQFF.

This sequence joins TRBV19 and TRBJ1-2; no reliable D call. The CDR3 runs to 17 residues. Germline CDR1 is LNHDA and CDR2 is SQIVND (reference sequence). V was pared by 2 bases and J by 4 bases, with 20 bases between. This CDR3 reads CASSIHLNTLSSYGYTF. The DNA of the CDR3 is TGTGCCAGTAGTATACACCTCAATACCCTGTCAAGCTATGGCTACACCTTC.

The rearrangement joins TRBV2 to TRBJ2-3; TRBD2 agrees at 8 bases. The junction had 3 bases not matched to a gene; V was cut back by 6 bases and J by 1 base. The CDR3 totals 14 residues. Germline V gives CDR1 SNHLY, CDR2 FYNNEI. DNA for the CDR3: TGTGCCAGCAGAGACGGGAGGGGCACAGATACGCAGTATTTT. The encoded protein is CASRDGRGTDTQYF.

The chain couples TRBV6-6 to TRBJ2-5; no clear D gene. V was trimmed by 10 bases and J by 2 bases, leaving 8 bases between them. Germline V CDR1 and CDR2: MNHNY, SVGAGI (reference sequence). The CDR3 length is 11 residues. CDR3 sequence reads: CATSRQETQYF. The CDR3 region has the DNA TGTGCCACCTCTAGGCAAGAGACCCAGTACTTC.

The V call is TRBV6-5, the J call TRBJ2-1; 8 bases agree with TRBD1. CDR3 length equals 15 residues. From germline, CDR1 is MNHEY and CDR2 SVGAGI. With V trimmed by 6 bases and J by 12 bases, 16 bases remained unmatched. DNA of the CDR3: TGTGCCAGCAGGTTACGGGACAGGTTGTCGGATGGGCAGTTCTTC. It is translated as CASRLRDRLSDGQFF.

This chain joins TRBV5-1 and TRBJ2-3, with 10 bases matching TRBD1. The CDR3 is 15 residues long. Germline V gives CDR1 SGHRS, CDR2 YFSETQ. V shed 3 bases and J 6 bases; nucleotides not matched to a gene: 7. CDR3: CASSSGTGARDTQYF. In nucleotides, the CDR3 is TGCGCCAGCAGCTCCGGGACAGGGGCGAGGGATACGCAGTATTTT.

The rearrangement links TRBV7-9 to TRBJ2-4; 14 bases match TRBD2. Germline CDR1 and CDR2: SEHNR and FQNEAQ (reference sequence). The CDR3 has 15 amino acids. V dropped 5 bases and J dropped 7; count of bases not matched to a gene: 4. As DNA, the CDR3 is TGTGCCAGCAGCCCGGGACTAGCGGGAGAGAACATTCAGTACTTC. Translated: CASSPGLAGENIQYF.

The V gene is TRBV4-3, the J gene TRBJ1-2; D gene uncertain. The V and J ends lost 0 bases and 1 base respectively, with 9 bases between them. From germline, CDR1 is LGHNA and CDR2 YSLEER. The CDR3 sequence is 15 residues long. The CDR3 nucleotides are TGCGCCAGCAGCCAAGAACTCCTATTTAACTATGGCTACACCTTC. It codes for CASSQELLFNYGYTF.

J is TRBJ1-2 and V is TRBV2, with TRBD1 matching 9 bases. The CDR3 loop spans 14 amino acids. The germline gives CDR1 SNHLY, CDR2 FYNNEI. The J segment lost 6 bases and the V segment lost 6 bases, leaving 8 bases of the junction unmatched. In nucleotides, the CDR3 is TGTGCCAGCAGCGCACAGGGGGCGGGAGATGGCTACACCTTC. Encoded protein: CASSAQGAGDGYTF.

V is TRBV5-8 and J is TRBJ1-1; D perhaps matches TRBD1 (6 bases). Germline lookup yields CDR1 SGHTS and CDR2 YDEGEE. This CDR3 comprises 13 residues. The ends were cut back, 5 bases at V and 4 bases at J, with 12 bases in the middle. In DNA, the CDR3 is TGTGCCAGCAGTCTCACAGGGTTCACTGAAGCTTTCTTT. Translation gives CASSLTGFTEAFF.

This clone has just one count. This chain uses TRBV6-5 with TRBJ1-1; TRBD1 aligns across 8 bases. Per the germline V gene, CDR1 is MNHEY and CDR2 is SVGAGI. This CDR3 is built from 15 residues. V dropped 6 bases and J dropped 1; count of bases not matched to a gene: 7. In DNA, the CDR3 is TGTGCCAGCAGGGGACAGGTTCGAGGGAACACTGAAGCTTTCTTT. Encoded protein: CASRGQVRGNTEAFF.

The V call is TRBV9, the J call TRBJ1-3; 7 positions agree with TRBD1. Germline values: CDR1 SGDLS, CDR2 YYNGEE. Unmatched junction bases numbered 0, after V lost 0 bases and J lost 3 bases. CDR3 length equals 14 residues. CDR3 DNA: TGTGCCAGCAGCGTAGCAGGGGGTGGAAACACCATATATTTT. It translates to CASSVAGGGNTIYF.

V usage is TRBV9 and J usage is TRBJ2-1; TRBD2 aligns across 8 bases. The CDR3 spans 15 residues. The trim removed 3 bases at V and 3 bases at J, leaving 5 bases unmatched. The germline gives CDR1 SGDLS, CDR2 YYNGEE. The chain's CDR3 is CASSASGGGYNEQFF. The CDR3 bases are TGTGCCAGCAGCGCGAGCGGGGGAGGCTACAATGAGCAGTTCTTC.